This T cell receptor (beta chain) was sequenced in a study of T-cell reconstitution after alpha-beta-depleted transplantation in children. Preparation of the TCRbeta library was carried out with unique molecular identifiers. MiXCR was run by TCRdb on the PCR reads, yielding one entry per CDR3 protein. The repertoire has just over 350,000 distinct CDR3 sequences, about an eighth of them found once; the top ten carry around 4%. The sample holds many counts of this clonotype. The CDR3 totals 17 residues. The junction had 13 bases not matched to a gene; V was cut back by 5 bases and J by 1 base. Germline CDR1 and CDR2: SEHNR and FQNEAQ (reference sequence).

The source is a human donor who donated a stem cell graft to a child with Fanconi anemia. The material sequenced was PBMCs, taken from the stem cell graft. This chain uses TRBV7-9 with TRBJ2-5; TRBD2 matches at 7 bases. The CDR3 spells CASSPYRLASGQETQYF. DNA of the CDR3: TGTGCCAGCAGCCCATATCGCCTGGCTAGCGGCCAAGAGACCCAGTACTTC.